This TCR beta chain was captured by sequencing in a study of T cell responses to AZD1222 COVID-19 vaccine. CDR3 length: 15 amino acids. V dropped 2 bases and J dropped 6; count of bases not matched to a gene: 9. CDR1 is SGHTA, CDR2 FQGNSA, per germline. The table came from immunoSEQ multiplex PCR; TCRdb's copy has only in-frame clones and leaves some out. The sample lists around 130,000 clones, 80% to 95% occurring once. This specimen was peripheral blood, taken 28 days after the second AZD1222 dose. This TCR derives from an adult who received the AZD1222 COVID-19 vaccine. V usage is TRBV7-2 and J usage is TRBJ2-7; 8 bases line up with TRBD1. The CDR3 loop is CASSLRQGWAREQYF. In DNA form, the CDR3 reads TGTGCCAGCAGCTTACGACAGGGGTGGGCGCGCGAGCAGTACTTC.